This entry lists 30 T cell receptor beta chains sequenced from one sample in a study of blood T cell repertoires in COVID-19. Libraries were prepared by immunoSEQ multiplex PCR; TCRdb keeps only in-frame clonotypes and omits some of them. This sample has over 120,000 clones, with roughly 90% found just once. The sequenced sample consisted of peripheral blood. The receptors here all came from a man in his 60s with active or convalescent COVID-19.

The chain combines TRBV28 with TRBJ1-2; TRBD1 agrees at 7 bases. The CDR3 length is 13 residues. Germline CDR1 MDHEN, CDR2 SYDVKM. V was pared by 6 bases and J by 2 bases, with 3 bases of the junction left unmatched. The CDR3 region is CASRGQPNYGYTF. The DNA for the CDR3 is TGTGCCAGCAGGGGACAGCCGAACTATGGCTACACCTTC.

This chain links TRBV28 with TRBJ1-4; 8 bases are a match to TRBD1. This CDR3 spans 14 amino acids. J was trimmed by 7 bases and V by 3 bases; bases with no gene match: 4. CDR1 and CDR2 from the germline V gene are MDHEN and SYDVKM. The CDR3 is CASSLWTGSEKLFF. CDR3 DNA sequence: TGTGCCAGCAGTTTGTGGACAGGGAGTGAAAAACTGTTTTTT.

CDR3 DNA sequence: TGTGCCAGCAGTTGGACAGGGGGCGGGGAGACCCAGTACTTC. The encoded protein is CASSWTGGGETQYF. The V gene is TRBV2, the J gene TRBJ2-5; 11 nucleotides match TRBD1. Germline V CDR1 and CDR2: SNHLY, FYNNEI. This CDR3 region has 14 residues. The V segment lost 5 bases and the J segment 5 bases; nucleotides outside the gene matches: 4.

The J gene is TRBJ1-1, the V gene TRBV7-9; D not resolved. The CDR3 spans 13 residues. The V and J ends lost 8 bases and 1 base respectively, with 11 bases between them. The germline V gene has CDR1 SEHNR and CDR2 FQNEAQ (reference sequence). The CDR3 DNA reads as TGTGCCAGCCTCGGGATGGCGAACACTGAAGCTTTCTTT. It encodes CASLGMANTEAFF.

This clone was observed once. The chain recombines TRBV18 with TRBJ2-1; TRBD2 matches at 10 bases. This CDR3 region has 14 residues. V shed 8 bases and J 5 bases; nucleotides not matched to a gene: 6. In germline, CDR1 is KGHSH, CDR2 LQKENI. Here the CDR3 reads CASTISGGHNEQFF. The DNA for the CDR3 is TGTGCCAGCACCATTAGCGGGGGGCACAATGAGCAGTTCTTC.

The CDR3 loop reads CASSPKGQGGSEQFF. CDR3 in DNA: TGTGCCAGTAGTCCCAAAGGACAGGGAGGGAGTGAGCAGTTCTTC. V is TRBV19 and J is TRBJ2-1, with a possible D match to TRBD1 (8 bases). This CDR3 region has 15 residues. Trimming shortened V by 5 bases and J by 9 bases, and 20 bases separated the two germline ends. Germline assignment: CDR1 LNHDA and CDR2 SQIVND (reference sequence).

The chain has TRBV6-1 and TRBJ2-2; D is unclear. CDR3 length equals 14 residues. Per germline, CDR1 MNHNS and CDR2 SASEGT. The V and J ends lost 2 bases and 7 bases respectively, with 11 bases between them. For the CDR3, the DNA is TGTGCCAGCAGTGAACAGGCACAAGGCGGGGAGCTGTTTTTT. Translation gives CASSEQAQGGELFF.

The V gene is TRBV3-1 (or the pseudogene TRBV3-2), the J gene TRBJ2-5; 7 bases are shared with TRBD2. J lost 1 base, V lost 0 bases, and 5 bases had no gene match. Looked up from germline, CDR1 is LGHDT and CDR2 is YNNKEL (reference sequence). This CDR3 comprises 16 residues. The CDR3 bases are TGTGCCAGCAGCCAAGAAGGGCTAGCGGCCCAAGAGACCCAGTACTTC. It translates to CASSQEGLAAQETQYF.

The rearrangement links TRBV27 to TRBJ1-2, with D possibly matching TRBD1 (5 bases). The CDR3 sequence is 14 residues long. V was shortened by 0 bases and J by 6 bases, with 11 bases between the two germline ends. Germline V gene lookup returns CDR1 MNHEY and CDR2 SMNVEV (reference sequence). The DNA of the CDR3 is TGTGCCAGCAGTTTATCGTTCAGGGTTAATGGCTACACCTTC. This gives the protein CASSLSFRVNGYTF.

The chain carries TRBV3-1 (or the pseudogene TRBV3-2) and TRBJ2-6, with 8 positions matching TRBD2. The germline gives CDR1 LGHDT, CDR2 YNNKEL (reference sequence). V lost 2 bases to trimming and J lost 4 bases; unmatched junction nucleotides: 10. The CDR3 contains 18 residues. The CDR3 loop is CASSQLGASGSGANVLTF. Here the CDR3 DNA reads TGTGCCAGCAGCCAACTAGGGGCTAGCGGGTCCGGGGCCAACGTCCTGACTTTC.

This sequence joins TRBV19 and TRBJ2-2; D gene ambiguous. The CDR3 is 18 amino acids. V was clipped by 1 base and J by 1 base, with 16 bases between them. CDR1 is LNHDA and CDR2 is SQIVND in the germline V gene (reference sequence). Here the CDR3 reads CASSIGAGSLGNTGELFF. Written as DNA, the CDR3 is TGTGCCAGTAGTATAGGGGCAGGTTCCCTGGGGAACACCGGGGAGCTGTTTTTT. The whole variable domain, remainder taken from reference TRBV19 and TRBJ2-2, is DGGITQSPKYLFRKEGQNVTLSCEQNLNHDAMYWYRQDPGQGLRLIYYSQIVNDFQKGDIAEGYSVSREKKESFPLTVTSAQKNPTAFYLCASSIGAGSLGNTGELFFGEGSRLTVL.

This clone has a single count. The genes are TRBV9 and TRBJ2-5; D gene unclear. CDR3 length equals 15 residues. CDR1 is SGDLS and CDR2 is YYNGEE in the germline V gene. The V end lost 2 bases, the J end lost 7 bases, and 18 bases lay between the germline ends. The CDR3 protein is CASSVGSSSSGTQYF. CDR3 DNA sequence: TGTGCCAGCAGCGTGGGTTCTAGTTCGTCTGGGACCCAGTACTTC.

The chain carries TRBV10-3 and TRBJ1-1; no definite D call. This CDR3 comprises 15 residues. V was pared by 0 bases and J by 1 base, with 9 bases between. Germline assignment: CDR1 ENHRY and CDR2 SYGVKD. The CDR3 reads CAISESEVPNTEAFF. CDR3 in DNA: TGTGCCATCAGTGAGTCGGAGGTTCCGAACACTGAAGCTTTCTTT.

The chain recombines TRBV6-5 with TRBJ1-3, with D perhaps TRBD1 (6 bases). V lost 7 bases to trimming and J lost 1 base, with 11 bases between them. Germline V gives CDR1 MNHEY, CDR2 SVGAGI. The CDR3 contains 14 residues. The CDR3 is CASIGTFSGNTIYF. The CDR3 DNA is TGTGCCAGCATCGGGACATTTTCTGGAAACACCATATATTTT.

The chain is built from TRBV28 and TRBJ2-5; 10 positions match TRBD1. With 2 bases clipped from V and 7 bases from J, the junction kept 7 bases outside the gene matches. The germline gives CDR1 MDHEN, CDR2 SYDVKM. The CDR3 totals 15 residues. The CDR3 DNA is TGTGCCAGCAGTTTAGAGACAGGGGGCAGGGTGACCCAGTACTTC. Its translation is CASSLETGGRVTQYF.

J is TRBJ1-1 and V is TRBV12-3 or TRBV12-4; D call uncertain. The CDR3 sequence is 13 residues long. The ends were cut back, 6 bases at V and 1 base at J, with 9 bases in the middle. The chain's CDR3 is CASSYYKNTEAFF. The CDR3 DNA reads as TGTGCCAGCAGCTACTACAAGAACACTGAAGCTTTCTTT.

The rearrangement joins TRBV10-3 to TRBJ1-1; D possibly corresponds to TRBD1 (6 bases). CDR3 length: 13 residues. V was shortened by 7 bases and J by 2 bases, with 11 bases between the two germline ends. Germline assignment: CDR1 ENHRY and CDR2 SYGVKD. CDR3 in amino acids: CAITPQGNTEAFF. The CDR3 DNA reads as TGTGCCATCACCCCACAGGGAAACACTGAAGCTTTCTTT.

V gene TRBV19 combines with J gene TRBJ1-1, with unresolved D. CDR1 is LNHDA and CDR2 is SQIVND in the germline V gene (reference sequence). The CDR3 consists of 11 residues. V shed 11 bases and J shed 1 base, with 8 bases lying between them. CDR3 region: CAAGKNTEAFF. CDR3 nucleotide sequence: TGTGCCGCCGGGAAGAACACTGAAGCTTTCTTT.

CDR3 sequence reads: CAWTRLAASTDTQYF. CDR3 DNA: TGTGCCTGGACCAGGCTAGCGGCTAGCACAGATACGCAGTATTTT. The chain combines TRBV30 with TRBJ2-3, with 7 bases fitting TRBD2. Trimming cost V 4 bases and J 0 bases; bases outside gene matches: 7. The CDR3 extends over 15 amino acids. Germline V gene data show CDR1 as GTSNPN and CDR2 as SVGIG (reference sequence).

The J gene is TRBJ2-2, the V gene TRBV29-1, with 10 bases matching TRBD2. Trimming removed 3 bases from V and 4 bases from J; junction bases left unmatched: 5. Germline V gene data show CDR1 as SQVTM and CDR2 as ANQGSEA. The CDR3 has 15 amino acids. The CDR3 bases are TGCAGCGTTGATGGGCTAGCGGGGGCCACCGGGGAGCTGTTTTTT. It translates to CSVDGLAGATGELFF.

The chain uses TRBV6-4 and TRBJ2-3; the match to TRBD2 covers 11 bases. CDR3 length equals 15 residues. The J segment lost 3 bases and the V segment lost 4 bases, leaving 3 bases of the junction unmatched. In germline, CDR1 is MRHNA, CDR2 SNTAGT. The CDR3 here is CASSGTSGYTDTQYF. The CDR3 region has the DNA TGTGCCAGCAGTGGGACTAGCGGGTATACAGATACGCAGTATTTT.

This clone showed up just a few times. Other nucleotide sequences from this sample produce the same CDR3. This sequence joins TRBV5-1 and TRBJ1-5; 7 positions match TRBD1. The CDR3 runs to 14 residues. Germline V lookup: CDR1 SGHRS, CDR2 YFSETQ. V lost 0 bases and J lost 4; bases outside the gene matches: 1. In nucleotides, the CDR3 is TGCGCCAGCAGCTTGGCAGGGGGGAATCAGCCCCAGCATTTT. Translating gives CASSLAGGNQPQHF.

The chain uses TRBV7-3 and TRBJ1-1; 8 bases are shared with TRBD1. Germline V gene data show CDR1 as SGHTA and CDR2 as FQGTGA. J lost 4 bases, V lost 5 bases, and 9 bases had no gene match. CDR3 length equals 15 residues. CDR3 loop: CASSREGQVVTEAFF. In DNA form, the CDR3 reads TGTGCCAGCAGCCGAGAGGGACAGGTCGTCACTGAAGCTTTCTTT.

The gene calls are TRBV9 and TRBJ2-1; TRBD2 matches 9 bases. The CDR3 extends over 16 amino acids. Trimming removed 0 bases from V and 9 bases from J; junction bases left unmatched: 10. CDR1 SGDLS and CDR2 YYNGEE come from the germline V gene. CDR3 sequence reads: CASSVVELAGSSEQFF. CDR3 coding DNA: TGTGCCAGCAGCGTAGTGGAACTAGCGGGTTCGAGTGAGCAGTTCTTC.

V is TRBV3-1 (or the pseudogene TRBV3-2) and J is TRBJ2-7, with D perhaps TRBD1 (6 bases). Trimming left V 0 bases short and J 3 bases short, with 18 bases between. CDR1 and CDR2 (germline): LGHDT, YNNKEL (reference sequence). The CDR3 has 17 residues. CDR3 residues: CASSQEVRANRDYEQYF. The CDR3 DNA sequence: TGTGCCAGCAGCCAAGAAGTCCGGGCAAACAGGGACTACGAGCAGTACTTC.

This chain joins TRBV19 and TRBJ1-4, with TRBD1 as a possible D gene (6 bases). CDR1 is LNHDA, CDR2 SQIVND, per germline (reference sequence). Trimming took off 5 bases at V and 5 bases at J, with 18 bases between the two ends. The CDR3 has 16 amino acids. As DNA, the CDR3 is TGTGCCAGTAGTCCCGGGGACATCGGAATAAATGAAAAACTGTTTTTT. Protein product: CASSPGDIGINEKLFF.

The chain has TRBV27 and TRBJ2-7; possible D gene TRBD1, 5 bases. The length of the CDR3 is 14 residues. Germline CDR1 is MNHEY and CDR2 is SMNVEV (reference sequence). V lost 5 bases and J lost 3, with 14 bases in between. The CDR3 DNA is TGTGCCAGCAGTCCTGACGACAGAATCTACGAGCAGTACTTC. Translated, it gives CASSPDDRIYEQYF.

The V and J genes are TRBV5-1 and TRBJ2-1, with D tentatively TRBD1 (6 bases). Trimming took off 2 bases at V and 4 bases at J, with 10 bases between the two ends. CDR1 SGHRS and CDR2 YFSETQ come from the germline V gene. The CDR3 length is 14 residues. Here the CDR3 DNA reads TGCGCCAGCAGCTTCCGGGACACATACAATGAGCAGTTCTTC. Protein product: CASSFRDTYNEQFF.

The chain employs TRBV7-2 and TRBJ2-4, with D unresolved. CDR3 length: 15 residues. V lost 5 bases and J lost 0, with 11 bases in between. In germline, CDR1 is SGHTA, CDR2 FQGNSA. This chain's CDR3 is CASSPRRLAKNIQYF. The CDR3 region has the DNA TGTGCCAGCAGCCCACGTCGACTAGCCAAAAACATTCAGTACTTC.

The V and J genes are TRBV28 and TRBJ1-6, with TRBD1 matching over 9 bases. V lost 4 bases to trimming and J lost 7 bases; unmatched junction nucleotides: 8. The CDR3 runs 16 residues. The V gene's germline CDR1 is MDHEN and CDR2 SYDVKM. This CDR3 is CASSSPSGTGNSPLHF. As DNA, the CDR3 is TGTGCCAGCAGTTCCCCCTCTGGGACAGGGAATTCACCCCTCCACTTT.